The rows below give T cell receptor beta chains drawn from one sample of a study of T cells expressing NK-cell markers. TCRdb processed the 5' RACE reads again and assigns one entry to each CDR3 protein, with no DNA. Its table lists around 180,000 distinct CDR3 sequences. The specimen was blood T cells: a sorted CD56 or NKG2C T cell subset, CD4+ or CD8+ T cells, or bulk PBMC T cells (not recorded which). The receptors were gathered from a man aged 18-75 years in good health. Both conserved end residues are part of each CDR3. The order of the fields is J gene, V gene, CDR3 protein.

j_call: TRBJ2-4; v_call: TRBV11-2; cdr3_aa: CASSLGWDVRSEDQYF
j_call: TRBJ1-1; v_call: TRBV7-8; cdr3_aa: CASSLSQGNTEAFF
j_call: TRBJ2-2; v_call: TRBV9; cdr3_aa: CASSAPYGELFF
j_call: TRBJ1-4; v_call: TRBV5-1; cdr3_aa: CASSPSGDEEKLFF
j_call: TRBJ2-1; v_call: TRBV6-1; cdr3_aa: CASSDWGLAYNEQFF
j_call: TRBJ2-3; v_call: TRBV6-4; cdr3_aa: CASSDSAQTDTQYF
j_call: TRBJ1-1; v_call: TRBV9; cdr3_aa: CASSEVGDTEAFF
j_call: TRBJ1-6; v_call: TRBV2; cdr3_aa: CASSECPRDCYSPLHF
j_call: TRBJ1-6; v_call: TRBV20-1; cdr3_aa: CSARSPGTQWNSPLHF
j_call: TRBJ1-2; v_call: TRBV27; cdr3_aa: CASRPTTGRGYTF
j_call: TRBJ1-6; v_call: TRBV7-9; cdr3_aa: CASSFGQSNSPLHF
j_call: TRBJ2-2; v_call: TRBV21-1; cdr3_aa: CASSARAGTGDRGTGELFF
j_call: TRBJ2-7; v_call: TRBV11-1; cdr3_aa: CASRTSTAAYEQYF
j_call: TRBJ1-3; v_call: TRBV2; cdr3_aa: CASSEEPGGLGNTIYF
j_call: TRBJ2-7; v_call: TRBV10-3; cdr3_aa: CAISEPAGTATHF
j_call: TRBJ2-2; v_call: TRBV9; cdr3_aa: CASSVAGGQSGELFF
j_call: TRBJ2-5; v_call: TRBV4-1; cdr3_aa: CASSLTSGSVQETQYF
j_call: TRBJ2-7; v_call: TRBV20-1; cdr3_aa: CSAIGTETYEQYF
j_call: TRBJ2-7; v_call: TRBV27; cdr3_aa: CASSSGQGDSYEQYF
j_call: TRBJ2-7; v_call: TRBV20-1; cdr3_aa: CSAHGTYDYEQYF
j_call: TRBJ2-7; v_call: TRBV6-1; cdr3_aa: CASSEGAGEGSYEQYF
j_call: TRBJ1-6; v_call: TRBV5-5; cdr3_aa: CASNAGPYNSPLHF
j_call: TRBJ2-4; v_call: TRBV15; cdr3_aa: CATSTRGSGIAKNIQYF
j_call: TRBJ2-1; v_call: TRBV28; cdr3_aa: CASRLQTGIQQFF
j_call: TRBJ2-1; v_call: TRBV6-1; cdr3_aa: CASSEPEVRALRQFF
j_call: TRBJ2-2; v_call: TRBV12-3/TRBV12-4; cdr3_aa: CASSSPAKQNTGELFF
j_call: TRBJ1-3; v_call: TRBV9; cdr3_aa: CASSHPGQGGNTIYF
j_call: TRBJ1-1; v_call: TRBV6-1; cdr3_aa: CASSRDEMNTEAFF
j_call: TRBJ1-6; v_call: TRBV12-3/TRBV12-4; cdr3_aa: CASSLVANSPLHF
j_call: TRBJ1-1; v_call: TRBV6-5; cdr3_aa: CASSYGGMNTEAFF
j_call: TRBJ1-5; v_call: TRBV5-1; cdr3_aa: CAKGLGAHNQPQHF
j_call: TRBJ1-1; v_call: TRBV27; cdr3_aa: CASSLLSGGKTEAFF
j_call: TRBJ2-7; v_call: TRBV20-1; cdr3_aa: CSASSYTEAESYEQYF
j_call: TRBJ1-4; v_call: TRBV7-9; cdr3_aa: CASSVSIGGVGEKLFF
j_call: TRBJ2-5; v_call: TRBV9; cdr3_aa: CASSVGSSGGLQETQYF
j_call: TRBJ1-6; v_call: TRBV6-1; cdr3_aa: CASSEAPGQGNSLHF
j_call: TRBJ2-4; v_call: TRBV3-1; cdr3_aa: CASSQPGSRLGGNIQYF
j_call: TRBJ2-7; v_call: TRBV7-9; cdr3_aa: CAIQTGELPYYEQYF
j_call: TRBJ2-1; v_call: TRBV19; cdr3_aa: CASTLTGEIYYNEQFF
j_call: TRBJ2-3; v_call: TRBV27; cdr3_aa: CATTELMAGENTQYF
j_call: TRBJ1-4; v_call: TRBV2; cdr3_aa: CARRDPGNEKLFF
j_call: TRBJ1-5; v_call: TRBV15; cdr3_aa: CATSSQGGFQPQHF
j_call: TRBJ2-3; v_call: TRBV9; cdr3_aa: CASSVAPRNTDTQYF
j_call: TRBJ1-5; v_call: TRBV20-1; cdr3_aa: CSARPDRESQPQHF
j_call: TRBJ2-7; v_call: TRBV5-6; cdr3_aa: CASSSWTGWSYEQYF
j_call: TRBJ1-6; v_call: TRBV6-1; cdr3_aa: CASRAGQGGSPLHF
j_call: TRBJ2-7; v_call: TRBV11-2; cdr3_aa: CASSFPGGPPYEQYF
j_call: TRBJ2-7; v_call: TRBV5-6; cdr3_aa: CASKFGGRLYF
j_call: TRBJ2-7; v_call: TRBV12-3/TRBV12-4; cdr3_aa: CASSFVPTGATEQYF
j_call: TRBJ1-5; v_call: TRBV15; cdr3_aa: CATSRVGQGTDQPQHF
j_call: TRBJ2-1; v_call: TRBV28; cdr3_aa: CASSLIQDNEQFF
j_call: TRBJ2-7; v_call: TRBV20-1; cdr3_aa: CSAPVPGLAGGPFHEQYF
j_call: TRBJ1-1; v_call: TRBV7-2; cdr3_aa: CASSSGQGAATEAFF
j_call: TRBJ1-1; v_call: TRBV2; cdr3_aa: CASSDRGRSEAFF
j_call: TRBJ2-1; v_call: TRBV5-4; cdr3_aa: CASSRGGAIYNEQFF
j_call: TRBJ2-7; v_call: TRBV4-2; cdr3_aa: CASSQGSGQDLLLAEQYF
j_call: TRBJ1-2; v_call: TRBV5-1; cdr3_aa: CASSLNREFYGYTF
j_call: TRBJ1-4; v_call: TRBV7-9; cdr3_aa: CASSSYRGKLNEKLFF
j_call: TRBJ1-4; v_call: TRBV4-1; cdr3_aa: CASSQERATNEKLFF